A selection of T cell receptor beta chains follows, all from one sample in a study of blood T cell repertoires in COVID-19. The method was immunoSEQ multiplex PCR; TCRdb's version includes in-frame clones alone and lacks a portion of them. The sample includes 220,000 or so clones, 86% of them seen just once. Material: PBMCs or T cells enriched from blood (not recorded which). These receptors all come from a woman aged 50 to 65 who had recovered from COVID-19. The CDR3 runs from the conserved cysteine through the conserved F or W.

j_call,v_call,cdr3_aa
TRBJ2-1,TRBV19,CASNEGLSGRAYNEQFF
TRBJ2-1,TRBV2,CASSSRPQGVPYNEQFF
TRBJ1-1,TRBV27,CASTRNPRLAEAFF
TRBJ1-2,TRBV9,CASSVVTSLGAFNYGYTF
TRBJ1-2,TRBV7-2,CASSPTPDSNYGYTF
TRBJ1-4,TRBV4-1,CASTPQGMANEKLFF
TRBJ1-1,TRBV28,CASSLKGQGNTEAFF
TRBJ1-1,TRBV19,CASSISVRHTNTEAFF
TRBJ1-4,TRBV19,CASSITGGASTNEKLFF
TRBJ2-7,TRBV7-6,CASSEAGNSYEQYF
TRBJ1-1,TRBV9,CASSLDRVGTEAFF
TRBJ1-1,TRBV10-1,CASSRDRGAAFF
TRBJ1-2,TRBV18,CASSQGQGEDGYTF